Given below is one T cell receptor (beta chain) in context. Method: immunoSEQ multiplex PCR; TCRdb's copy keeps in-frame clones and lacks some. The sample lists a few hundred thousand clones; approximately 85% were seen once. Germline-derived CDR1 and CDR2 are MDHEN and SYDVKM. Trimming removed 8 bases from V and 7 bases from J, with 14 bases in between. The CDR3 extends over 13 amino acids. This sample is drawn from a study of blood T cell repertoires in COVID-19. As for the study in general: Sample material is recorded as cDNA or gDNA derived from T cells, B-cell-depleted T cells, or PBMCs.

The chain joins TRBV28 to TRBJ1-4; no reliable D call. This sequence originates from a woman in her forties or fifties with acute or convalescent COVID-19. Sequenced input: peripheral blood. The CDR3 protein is CASQPGLGEKLFF. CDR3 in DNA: TGTGCCAGCCAGCCGGGGTTGGGTGAAAAACTGTTTTTT.